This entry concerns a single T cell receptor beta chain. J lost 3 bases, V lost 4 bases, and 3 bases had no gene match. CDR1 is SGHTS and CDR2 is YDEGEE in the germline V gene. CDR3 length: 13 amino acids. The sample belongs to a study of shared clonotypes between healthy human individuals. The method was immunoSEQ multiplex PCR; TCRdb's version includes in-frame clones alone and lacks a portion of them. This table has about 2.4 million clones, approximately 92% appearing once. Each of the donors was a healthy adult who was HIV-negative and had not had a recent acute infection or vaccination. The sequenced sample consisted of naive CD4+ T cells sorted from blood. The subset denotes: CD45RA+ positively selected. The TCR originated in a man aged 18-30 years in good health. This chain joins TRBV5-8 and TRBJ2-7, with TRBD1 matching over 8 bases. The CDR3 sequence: CASSRDRGYEQYF. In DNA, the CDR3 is TGTGCCAGCAGCCGAGACAGGGGCTACGAGCAGTACTTC.